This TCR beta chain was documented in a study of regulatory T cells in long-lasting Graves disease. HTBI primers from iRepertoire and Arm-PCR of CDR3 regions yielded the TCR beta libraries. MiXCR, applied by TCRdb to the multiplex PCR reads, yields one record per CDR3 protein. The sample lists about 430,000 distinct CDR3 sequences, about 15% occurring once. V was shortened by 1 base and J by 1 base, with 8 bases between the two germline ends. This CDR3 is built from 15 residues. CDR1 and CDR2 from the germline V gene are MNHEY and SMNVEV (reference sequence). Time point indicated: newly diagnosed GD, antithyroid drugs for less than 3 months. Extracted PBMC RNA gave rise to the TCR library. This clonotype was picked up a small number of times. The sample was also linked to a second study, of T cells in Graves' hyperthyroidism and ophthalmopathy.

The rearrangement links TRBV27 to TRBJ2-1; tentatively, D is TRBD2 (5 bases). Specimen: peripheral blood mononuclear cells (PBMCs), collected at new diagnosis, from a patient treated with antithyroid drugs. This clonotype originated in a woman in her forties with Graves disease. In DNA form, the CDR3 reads TGTGCCAGCAGTTTATGGCCGGGGTCCTACAATGAGCAGTTCTTC. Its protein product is CASSLWPGSYNEQFF.